Listed here are 22 T cell receptor beta chains from one sample, sequenced in a study of Ad26.COV2.S vaccination and SARS-CoV-2 variants. Treatment noted: roughly 18 received Ad26.COV2.S at low or high dose, single or two shots; about five received placebo; per-sample allocation not given. Samples came from day 63 after the first vaccine or placebo injection. Some clones are missing from TCRdb's copy, which holds only in-frame ones; the method was immunoSEQ multiplex PCR. The sample shows 300,000 to 350,000 clones, 88% of them seen only once. This specimen was peripheral blood, taken in a trial of Ad26.COV2.S vaccine versus placebo. The receptors were gathered from a person between 18 and 65 years old who received the Ad26.COV2.S COVID-19 vaccine or a placebo.

The rearrangement joins TRBV9 to TRBJ1-5; a possible D gene is TRBD1 (6 bases). There are 15 residues in the CDR3. The V gene lost 3 bases and the J gene lost 1 base, with 11 bases spanning the gap. Germline CDR1 and CDR2: SGDLS and YYNGEE. The CDR3 coding sequence is TGTGCCAGCAGCGAGGGGGACTGGAGCAATCAGCCCCAGCATTTT. Its protein product is CASSEGDWSNQPQHF.

As concerns this clone: A read error may produce the germline difference seen at one junction end. The chain carries TRBV7-7 and TRBJ2-1; the match to TRBD1 covers 9 bases. CDR1 SSHAT and CDR2 FNYEAQ come from the germline V gene (reference sequence). CDR3 length: 15 amino acids. DNA for the CDR3: TGTGCTAGCAGCTCCGGCGGACAGGGGACGGGTGAGCAGTTCTTC. This gives the protein CASSSGGQGTGEQFF. Supplemented by reference TRBV7-7 and TRBJ2-1, the full variable domain reads GAGVSQSPRYKVTKRGQDVTLRCDPISSHATLYWYQQALGQGPEFLTYFNYEAQPDKSGLPSDRFSAERPEGSISTLTIQRTEQRDSAMYRCASSSGGQGTGEQFFGPGTRLTVL.

CDR3: CASSESFQDLRQGQTYEQYF. CDR3 in DNA: TGTGCCAGCAGTGAAAGTTTCCAGGACCTAAGACAGGGCCAGACCTACGAGCAGTACTTC. The gene calls are TRBV6-1 and TRBJ2-7; TRBD1 matches 7 bases. The germline V gene encodes CDR1 MNHNS and CDR2 SASEGT. CDR3 length: 20 amino acids. The J segment lost 2 bases and the V segment lost 2 bases, leaving 21 bases of the junction unmatched.

The chain combines TRBV7-9 with TRBJ2-5, with 7 bases fitting TRBD1. The V segment lost 4 bases and the J segment 1 base; nucleotides outside the gene matches: 6. The V gene's germline CDR1 is SEHNR and CDR2 FQNEAQ (reference sequence). The CDR3 spans 15 residues. CDR3 protein: CASSSLTGVQETQYF. The CDR3 region has the DNA TGTGCCAGCAGCTCCCTAACAGGGGTCCAAGAGACCCAGTACTTC. Filled out from reference TRBV7-9 and TRBJ2-5, the complete variable domain reads DTGVSQNPRHKITKRGQNVTFRCDPISEHNRLYWYRQTLGQGPEFLTYFQNEAQLEKSRLLSDRFSAERPKGSFSTLEIQRTEQGDSAMYLCASSSLTGVQETQYFGPGTRLLVL.

The chain recombines TRBV5-1 with TRBJ2-1; tentatively, D is TRBD1 (6 bases). V was trimmed by 4 bases and J by 2 bases, leaving 10 bases between them. The CDR3 totals 14 residues. Germline V lookup: CDR1 SGHRS, CDR2 YFSETQ. In DNA form, the CDR3 reads TGCGCCAGCAGCAACCGGACAGCCTACAATGAGCAGTTCTTC. Translated, it gives CASSNRTAYNEQFF.

The V call is TRBV11-2, the J call TRBJ1-4; TRBD1 matches at 8 bases. V lost 6 bases to trimming and J lost 0 bases; unmatched junction nucleotides: 12. In germline, CDR1 is SGHAT, CDR2 FQNNGV. This CDR3 comprises 18 residues. The CDR3 DNA is TGTGCCAGCAGTGCTAAGCAGGGGGCACAGGCAACTAATGAAAAACTGTTTTTT. This translates into CASSAKQGAQATNEKLFF.

The chain has TRBV19 and TRBJ1-1; D is possibly TRBD1 (5 bases). Trimming took 2 bases from V and 2 from J, leaving 9 bases between them. This CDR3 is built from 14 residues. CDR1 is LNHDA and CDR2 is SQIVND in the germline V gene (reference sequence). CDR3 DNA: TGTGCCAGTAGTATAACAGGAGCCAACACTGAAGCTTTCTTT. It codes for CASSITGANTEAFF.

The chain joins TRBV6-5 to TRBJ1-1; D remains unclear. This CDR3 has 13 amino acids. Trimming stripped 6 bases from V and 0 bases from J, with 8 bases between. Germline V gene lookup returns CDR1 MNHEY and CDR2 SVGAGI. The CDR3 sequence: CASRPAVNTEAFF. CDR3 DNA sequence: TGTGCCAGCAGACCCGCCGTGAACACTGAAGCTTTCTTT.

This clone was detected once. This sequence joins TRBV9 and TRBJ1-2, with TRBD1 as a possible D gene (6 bases). Germline CDR1 is SGDLS and CDR2 is YYNGEE. This CDR3 contains 14 residues. The V end lost 2 bases, the J end lost 0 bases, and 8 bases lay between the germline ends. CDR3 protein: CASSVGQSNYGYTF. In nucleotides, the CDR3 is TGTGCCAGCAGCGTCGGACAGTCTAACTATGGCTACACCTTC.

For the CDR3, the DNA is TGTGCCAGTAGCCCACCAGGACGCTCACAGGAGCAGTACTTC. Translation: CASSPPGRSQEQYF. The V gene is TRBV6-5, the J gene TRBJ2-7; D is uncertain. Per the germline V gene, CDR1 is MNHEY and CDR2 is SVGAGI. The CDR3 contains 14 residues. V was trimmed by 9 bases and J by 7 bases, leaving 22 bases between them.

This clone was seen once. This chain uses TRBV9 with TRBJ2-3; D is tentatively TRBD1 or TRBD2 (5 bases each). V was pared by 3 bases and J by 2 bases, with 10 bases between. Per germline, CDR1 SGDLS and CDR2 YYNGEE. The CDR3 length is 14 residues. Here the CDR3 reads CASSARGSTDTQYF. The CDR3 nucleotides read TGTGCCAGCAGCGCGAGGGGCTCCACAGATACGCAGTATTTT. The complete variable domain, with remaining parts taken from reference TRBV9 and TRBJ2-3, reads DSGVTQTPKHLITATGQRVTLRCSPRSGDLSVYWYQQSLDQGLQFLIQYYNGEERAKGNILERFSAQQFPDLHSELNLSSLELGDSALYFCASSARGSTDTQYFGPGTRLTVL.

In its sample, this clone was seen once. V is TRBV19 and J is TRBJ1-4, with D possibly being TRBD1 (5 bases). From germline, CDR1 is LNHDA and CDR2 SQIVND (reference sequence). V was cut by 8 bases and J by 7 bases, with 17 bases left in between. CDR3 length: 14 amino acids. CDR3 nucleotide sequence: TGTGCCAGTGCCCAGGGTTCTTTCGGTGAAAAACTGTTTTTT. Protein: CASAQGSFGEKLFF.

V and J are TRBV3-1 (or the pseudogene TRBV3-2) and TRBJ2-1; TRBD1 or TRBD2 may be the D gene (5 bases each). This CDR3 spans 16 amino acids. Deletions cut 10 bases from V and 4 bases from J, with 23 bases between. Germline-derived CDR1 and CDR2 are LGHDT and YNNKEL (reference sequence). CDR3 in DNA: TGTGCCACCCACGCCTCGAGGGGCCCTAATTACAATGAGCAGTTCTTC. It specifies CATHASRGPNYNEQFF.

The CDR3 sequence: CASRGLEQETQYF. The CDR3 DNA reads as TGTGCCAGCAGAGGACTAGAACAAGAGACCCAGTACTTC. This chain links TRBV6-5 with TRBJ2-5; 7 bases align to TRBD2. The CDR3 covers 13 residues. The V gene end was trimmed by 6 bases and the J gene end by 2 bases; junction bases not matched to a gene: 3. Germline V gene lookup returns CDR1 MNHEY and CDR2 SVGAGI.

This clone has only a few counts. The chain carries TRBV7-9 and TRBJ2-1; TRBD2 matches 10 bases. Germline trimming cut 4 bases from V and 6 bases from J; bases unmatched to any gene: 15. This CDR3 contains 18 residues. Germline values: CDR1 SEHNR, CDR2 FQNEAQ (reference sequence). CDR3: CASSSLSGRPRDSNEQFF. CDR3 coding DNA: TGTGCCAGCAGCTCCCTTAGCGGGAGGCCCAGAGATTCCAATGAGCAGTTCTTC.

The chain carries TRBV6-5 and TRBJ2-5, with D uncertain. The length of the CDR3 is 16 residues. Trimming stripped 2 bases from V and 4 bases from J, with 17 bases between. Germline values: CDR1 MNHEY, CDR2 SVGAGI. For the CDR3, the DNA is TGTGCCAGCAGTTACGTGGATGGTCGATGGGGAGAGACCCAGTACTTC. Protein: CASSYVDGRWGETQYF.

The rearrangement joins TRBV28 to TRBJ1-5; perhaps TRBD1 as D (5 bases). The CDR3 runs 16 residues. Trimming left V 7 bases short and J 2 bases short, with 18 bases between. CDR1 and CDR2 (germline): MDHEN, SYDVKM. CDR3 sequence reads: CASTRNLGTGNQPQHF. In DNA form, the CDR3 reads TGTGCCAGCACCCGTAACCTGGGGACGGGCAATCAGCCCCAGCATTTT.

This chain joins TRBV27 and TRBJ2-3; possibly TRBD2 for D (6 bases). The germline CDR1 and CDR2 sequences are MNHEY and SMNVEV (reference sequence). CDR3 size: 15 residues. V was clipped by 5 bases and J by 1 base, with 13 bases between them. In DNA form, the CDR3 reads TGTGCCAGCAGTCGCAGGGAGGCTGGCACAGATACGCAGTATTTT. It codes for CASSRREAGTDTQYF.

J is TRBJ1-1 and V is TRBV19; tentative D call: TRBD1 (5 bases). The germline V gene encodes CDR1 LNHDA and CDR2 SQIVND (reference sequence). V dropped 4 bases and J dropped 1 base, with 13 bases sitting between them. The CDR3 is made up of 15 amino acids. The CDR3 DNA sequence: TGTGCCAGTAGTACCTTCCGGGGCGGGAACACTGAAGCTTTCTTT. Protein sequence: CASSTFRGGNTEAFF.

The rearrangement joins TRBV7-9 to TRBJ2-5, with no clear D. The CDR3 runs to 14 residues. Trimming removed 2 bases at V and 0 bases at J, with 7 bases between. Germline-derived CDR1 and CDR2 are SEHNR and FQNEAQ (reference sequence). The CDR3 loop is CASSLPTDQETQYF. CDR3 nucleotides: TGTGCCAGCAGCTTACCCACAGACCAAGAGACCCAGTACTTC.

The gene calls are TRBV28 and TRBJ1-5; 8 nucleotides align to TRBD1. The CDR3 has 15 residues. CDR1 and CDR2 (germline): MDHEN, SYDVKM. J lost 6 bases, V lost 2 bases, and 6 bases had no gene match. CDR3 loop: CASSLHQGAGQPQHF. The CDR3 DNA follows: TGTGCCAGCAGTTTACACCAGGGGGCGGGTCAGCCCCAGCATTTT.

This clone was counted a few times. J is TRBJ1-4 and V is TRBV5-1; D not resolved. The length of the CDR3 is 11 residues. V was cut by 5 bases and J by 4 bases, with 3 bases left in between. Per the germline V gene, CDR1 is SGHRS and CDR2 is YFSETQ. The CDR3 sequence: CASRLNEKLFF. The CDR3 region has the DNA TGCGCCAGCAGACTTAATGAAAAACTGTTTTTT.